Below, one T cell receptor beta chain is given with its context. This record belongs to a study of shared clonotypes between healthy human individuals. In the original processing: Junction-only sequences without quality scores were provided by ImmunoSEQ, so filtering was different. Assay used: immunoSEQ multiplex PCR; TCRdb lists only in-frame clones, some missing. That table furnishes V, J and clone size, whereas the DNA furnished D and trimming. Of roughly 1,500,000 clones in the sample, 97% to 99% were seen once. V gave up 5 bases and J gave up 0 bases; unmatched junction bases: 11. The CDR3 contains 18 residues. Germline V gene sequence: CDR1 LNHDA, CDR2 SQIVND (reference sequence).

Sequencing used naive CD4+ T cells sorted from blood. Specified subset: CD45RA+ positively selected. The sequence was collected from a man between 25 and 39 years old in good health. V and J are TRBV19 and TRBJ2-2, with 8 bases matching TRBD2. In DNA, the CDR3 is TGTGCCAGTAGTCCTCAGACGAAGGGACTAGCGAACACCGGGGAGCTGTTTTTT. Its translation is CASSPQTKGLANTGELFF.